The 30 T cell receptor beta chains reported below all come from one sample, sequenced in a study of cytomegalovirus exposure and HLA in healthy donors. Primers: 60 Vbeta forward and 13 Jbeta reverse. Clones were read by immunoSEQ multiplex PCR, and TCRdb kept only the in-frame ones, dropping some. The repertoire holds around 150,000 clones, approximately 80% seen once, with approximately 2% in the top ten. Sample: PBMCs. All receptors derive from a man in his forties in good health and CMV-seronegative.

Concerning this clone itself: The junction and the germline gene differ at one end; a read error may be behind it. The CDR3 here is CATSSGPGREAFF. The CDR3 nucleotides read TGTGCCACCAGTTCAGGGCCAGGCAGGGAAGCTTTCTTT. This sequence joins TRBV10-3 and TRBJ1-1, with D maybe TRBD1 (5 bases). Looked up from germline, CDR1 is ENHRY and CDR2 is SYGVKD. CDR3 size: 13 residues.

V and J are TRBV2 and TRBJ2-3, with TRBD2 identical over 11 bases. This CDR3 has 17 residues. V shed 5 bases, J shed 4 bases, and the junction held 11 bases outside the gene matches. Germline V CDR1 and CDR2: SNHLY, FYNNEI. The CDR3 nucleotides are TGTGCCAGCAGTTTCCTCCAGACTAGCGGGAAGTCAGATACGCAGTATTTT. Its translation: CASSFLQTSGKSDTQYF.

The rearrangement links TRBV7-9 to TRBJ2-5; unclear D gene. V shed 4 bases and J shed 1 base, with 10 bases lying between them. Per the germline V gene, CDR1 is SEHNR and CDR2 is FQNEAQ (reference sequence). The CDR3 runs to 14 residues. The CDR3 DNA reads TGTGCCAGCAGCTCCCATACTCGCCAAGAGACCCAGTACTTC. Amino acid sequence: CASSSHTRQETQYF.

The chain recombines TRBV9 with TRBJ1-2; D gene uncertain. In germline, CDR1 is SGDLS, CDR2 YYNGEE. This CDR3 contains 14 residues. V lost 3 bases and J 4 bases, leaving 13 bases between the germline ends. The CDR3 DNA follows: TGTGCCAGCAGCGGAGGGTCCTGGGTCTATGGCTACACCTTC. Translated, it gives CASSGGSWVYGYTF.

This clone was recorded once. The junction differs from germline at one of its ends, possibly a read error. J is TRBJ2-6 and V is TRBV18; tentatively, D is TRBD2 (6 bases). This CDR3 is built from 16 residues. CDR1 and CDR2 from the germline V gene are KGHSH and LQKENI. CDR3 DNA: TGTGCCAGCTCACCACCGGGAGGCTCTGGGGCCAACGGCCTGACTTTC. It encodes CASSPPGGSGANGLTF.

As to this clone: A read error may produce the germline difference seen at one junction end. The chain combines TRBV7-9 with TRBJ2-7; 7 nucleotides agree with TRBD2. Germline values: CDR1 SEHNR, CDR2 FQNEAQ (reference sequence). The CDR3 runs 17 residues. CDR3 loop: CSSSSDLLAGVEYEQYF. The CDR3 region has the DNA TGTTCCAGCAGCTCGGACCTTTTGGCGGGAGTCGAGTACGAGCAGTACTTC.

This clone has just a few counts. V is TRBV29-1 and J is TRBJ2-3; no firm D call. The CDR3 covers 14 residues. The germline V gene encodes CDR1 SQVTM and CDR2 ANQGSEA. Trimming removed 5 bases from V and 2 bases from J, with 14 bases in between. The DNA for the CDR3 is TGCAGCGTTCGGGTAGGCAGTGTCACAGATACGCAGTATTTT. The encoded protein is CSVRVGSVTDTQYF.

The V gene is TRBV11-3, the J gene TRBJ2-1; 7 bases align to TRBD1. V trimming: 1 base; J trimming: 8 bases; junction bases outside the gene matches: 11. Germline CDR1 is SGHNT and CDR2 is YENEEA. The CDR3 spans 16 residues. The CDR3: CASSLGAGTGQDEQFF. Here the CDR3 DNA reads TGTGCCAGCAGCTTAGGGGCAGGAACAGGACAGGATGAGCAGTTCTTC.

The chain recombines TRBV6-1 with TRBJ1-4; weak D call: TRBD1 (5 bases). The V end was cut by 10 bases, the J end by 8 bases, with 23 bases between. The germline V gene encodes CDR1 MNHNS and CDR2 SASEGT. This CDR3 has 15 amino acids. The DNA of the CDR3 is TGTGCCACCCAGGGTAGTTGGGGATTGATCGAAAAACTGTTTTTT. Translated: CATQGSWGLIEKLFF.

The chain is built from TRBV29-1 and TRBJ2-2; 12 bases fit TRBD1. J was trimmed by 5 bases and V by 6 bases; bases with no gene match: 10. Germline CDR1 and CDR2: SQVTM and ANQGSEA. The CDR3 contains 16 residues. The CDR3 nucleotides are TGCAGCGTGGGAATAGGGACAGGGGGCGTTACCGGGGAGCTGTTTTTT. It is translated as CSVGIGTGGVTGELFF.

This clone was seen a handful of times. This chain uses TRBV4-2 with TRBJ1-6, with D hard to call. The CDR3 covers 16 residues. CDR1 and CDR2 from the germline V gene are LGHNA and YNFKEQ. V was clipped by 1 base and J by 6 bases, with 13 bases between them. The CDR3 loop is CASSQVPGNGNSPLHF. The DNA of the CDR3 is TGTGCCAGCAGCCAAGTCCCCGGGAATGGTAATTCACCCCTCCACTTT.

The rearrangement links TRBV27 to TRBJ2-5, with D uncertain. This CDR3 region has 14 residues. Germline V gene sequence: CDR1 MNHEY, CDR2 SMNVEV (reference sequence). Trimming pared 5 bases from V and 0 bases from J, leaving 10 bases between. CDR3 loop: CASSPRHYQETQYF. The CDR3 nucleotides read TGTGCCAGCAGTCCCCGACACTACCAAGAGACCCAGTACTTC.

The J gene is TRBJ2-7, the V gene TRBV27, with D perhaps matching TRBD2 (5 bases). The germline V gene encodes CDR1 MNHEY and CDR2 SMNVEV (reference sequence). This CDR3 has 14 amino acids. V lost 7 bases and J 7 bases, leaving 20 bases between the germline ends. CDR3 residues: CASTPSPRGYEQYF. As DNA, the CDR3 is TGTGCCAGCACCCCTAGCCCCCGCGGGTATGAGCAGTACTTC.

CDR3 residues: CASSLGGQAYEQYF. CDR3 DNA sequence: TGTGCCAGCAGCTTAGGGGGACAGGCCTACGAGCAGTACTTC. This chain connects TRBV7-9 to TRBJ2-7; 8 bases are shared with TRBD1. V shed 1 base, J shed 2 bases, and the junction held 1 base outside the gene matches. From germline, CDR1 is SEHNR and CDR2 FQNEAQ (reference sequence). This CDR3 has 14 amino acids.

The chain carries TRBV11-2 and TRBJ2-2; D not certain. The CDR3 spans 14 residues. Trimming took 5 bases from V and 0 from J, leaving 7 bases between them. The germline CDR1 and CDR2 sequences are SGHAT and FQNNGV. For the CDR3, the DNA is TGTGCCAGCAGCGCAAGCTCGAACACCGGGGAGCTGTTTTTT. Its translation is CASSASSNTGELFF.

The chain recombines TRBV2 with TRBJ1-6; D remains ambiguous. Germline V gene data show CDR1 as SNHLY and CDR2 as FYNNEI. Trimming removed 3 bases from V and 8 bases from J, with 8 bases in between. This CDR3 region has 13 residues. The chain's CDR3 is CASSDKEDSPLHF. The CDR3 nucleotides read TGTGCCAGCAGTGACAAGGAGGATTCACCCCTCCACTTT. The whole variable domain, filled in from reference TRBV2 and TRBJ1-6, reads EPEVTQTPSHQVTQMGQEVILRCVPISNHLYFYWYRQILGQKVEFLVSFYNNEISEKSEIFDDQFSVERPDGSNFTLKIRSTKLEDSAMYFCASSDKEDSPLHFGNGTRLTVT.

The chain recombines TRBV19 with TRBJ2-7; D perhaps matches TRBD2 (6 bases). The CDR3 length is 15 residues. The V gene's germline CDR1 is LNHDA and CDR2 SQIVND (reference sequence). The ends were cut back, 6 bases at V and 0 bases at J, with 15 bases in the middle. CDR3 region: CASSWGGERSYEQYF. The DNA of the CDR3 is TGTGCCAGTAGCTGGGGAGGCGAGCGCTCCTACGAGCAGTACTTC.

This clone appeared a single time. V gene TRBV7-2 combines with J gene TRBJ2-2; D possibly corresponds to TRBD2 (5 bases). Germline CDR1 SGHTA, CDR2 FQGNSA. V was shortened by 4 bases and J by 8 bases, with 17 bases between the two germline ends. The CDR3 totals 15 residues. The CDR3 coding sequence is TGTGCCAGCAGCTCAATAGCGAAGACTGGGGGGGAGCTGTTTTTT. This gives the protein CASSSIAKTGGELFF.

The chain carries TRBV11-2 and TRBJ2-1, with a possible D match to TRBD2 (6 bases). V was pared by 4 bases and J by 8 bases, with 21 bases between. The CDR3 covers 16 residues. Germline V CDR1 and CDR2: SGHAT, FQNNGV. The CDR3 spells CASSWWVEGSGDEQFF. CDR3 sequence (DNA): TGTGCCAGCAGCTGGTGGGTGGAGGGCTCCGGGGATGAGCAGTTCTTC.

The chain carries TRBV7-9 and TRBJ1-4; 8 nucleotides line up with TRBD1. CDR1 SEHNR and CDR2 FQNEAQ come from the germline V gene (reference sequence). Trimming at V came to 4 bases and at J to 5 bases, leaving 9 bases not matched to a gene. The CDR3 contains 16 residues. The CDR3 nucleotides read TGTGCCAGCAGCTCGCAGAGGACAGGGAGGAATGAAAAACTGTTTTTT. This gives the protein CASSSQRTGRNEKLFF.

The V call is TRBV19, the J call TRBJ2-3, with D hard to call. The CDR3 extends over 16 amino acids. The ends were cut back, 5 bases at V and 0 bases at J, with 15 bases in the middle. Looked up from germline, CDR1 is LNHDA and CDR2 is SQIVND (reference sequence). CDR3 DNA: TGTGCCAGTAGTTTTAGCAGATCTTCTAGCACAGATACGCAGTATTTT. Protein product: CASSFSRSSSTDTQYF.

This clone has a handful of counts. The genes are TRBV5-4 and TRBJ2-1, with TRBD1 matching over 9 bases. In germline, CDR1 is SGHNT, CDR2 YYREEE (reference sequence). V lost 3 bases, J lost 2 bases, and 3 bases stayed unmatched. The CDR3 extends over 15 amino acids. CDR3 sequence (DNA): TGTGCCAGCAGCTCCGGGACAGGGACCTACAATGAGCAGTTCTTC. Translated: CASSSGTGTYNEQFF.

Points on this clone: This same CDR3 is encoded by further DNA sequences in the sample. The V call is TRBV29-1, the J call TRBJ2-1, with 8 positions matching TRBD1. Trimming removed 6 bases from V and 2 bases from J; junction bases left unmatched: 6. Germline values: CDR1 SQVTM, CDR2 ANQGSEA. The CDR3 loop spans 14 amino acids. The CDR3 bases are TGCAGCGTCGTCGGGACAGGAGCCTACAATGAGCAGTTCTTC. Translated, it gives CSVVGTGAYNEQFF.

V and J are TRBV27 and TRBJ1-6, with TRBD1 identical over 7 bases. The CDR3 consists of 17 residues. Per the germline V gene, CDR1 is MNHEY and CDR2 is SMNVEV (reference sequence). The V segment lost 4 bases and the J segment 2 bases; nucleotides outside the gene matches: 8. CDR3 sequence: CASSSGEGATYNSPLHF. The CDR3 nucleotides read TGTGCCAGCAGTTCGGGTGAGGGGGCCACCTATAATTCACCCCTCCACTTT.

The chain has TRBV4-1 and TRBJ2-7; D is possibly TRBD1 (6 bases). V gave up 0 bases and J gave up 3 bases, with 12 bases separating them. In germline, CDR1 is MGHRA, CDR2 YSYEKL. The CDR3 contains 15 residues. The CDR3: CASSQDRNRDYEQYF. The CDR3, as DNA: TGCGCCAGCAGCCAAGATAGGAACAGGGACTACGAGCAGTACTTC.

This sequence joins TRBV6-5 and TRBJ2-1, with TRBD1 matching over 7 bases. Germline trimming cut 6 bases from V and 4 bases from J; bases unmatched to any gene: 6. The CDR3 runs 14 residues. Germline loops: CDR1 MNHEY, CDR2 SVGAGI. The CDR3 loop reads CASSLGTAYNEQFF. Here the CDR3 DNA reads TGTGCCAGCAGCCTGGGGACAGCTTACAATGAGCAGTTCTTC.

Only a few counts were recorded for this clone. V is TRBV7-8 and J is TRBJ2-1; 11 bases agree with TRBD2. V was pared by 2 bases and J by 6 bases, with 6 bases of the junction left unmatched. Germline CDR1 SGHVS, CDR2 FQNEAQ. This CDR3 is 16 amino acids long. CDR3 residues: CASSLMLAGGRNEQFF. In DNA form, the CDR3 reads TGTGCCAGCAGCTTAATGCTAGCGGGAGGCCGCAATGAGCAGTTCTTC.

This clone was detected only a few times. The chain is built from TRBV11-2 and TRBJ2-7, with 7 positions matching TRBD2. Trimming at V came to 5 bases and at J to 1 base, leaving 14 bases not matched to a gene. CDR3 length: 17 residues. CDR1 SGHAT and CDR2 FQNNGV come from the germline V gene. In DNA, the CDR3 is TGTGCCAGCAGCCCCCCCTACGTGGCTAGCGGTTCCTACGAGCAGTACTTC. Protein sequence: CASSPPYVASGSYEQYF.

This clone has only one observation. The chain employs TRBV30 and TRBJ1-5; 7 bases map to TRBD1. Trimming cost V 3 bases and J 3 bases; bases outside gene matches: 11. Germline loops: CDR1 GTSNPN, CDR2 SVGIG (reference sequence). The CDR3 is made up of 16 amino acids. For the CDR3, the DNA is TGTGCCTGGAGAGCAGAGCCGGGACAGTACAATCAGCCCCAGCATTTT. Translation gives CAWRAEPGQYNQPQHF.

In this sample, this clone turned up a few times. This chain joins TRBV7-8 and TRBJ2-4; TRBD2 agrees at 11 bases. The CDR3 spans 18 residues. Germline CDR1 reads SGHVS; CDR2 reads FQNEAQ. Unmatched junction bases numbered 4, after V lost 0 bases and J lost 0 bases. The CDR3 DNA sequence: TGTGCCAGCAGCTTAGCGAGACTAGCGGGATTAGCCAAAAACATTCAGTACTTC. It codes for CASSLARLAGLAKNIQYF. Looking up the rest from reference TRBV7-8 and TRBJ2-4 gives the full variable domain: GAGVSQSPRYKVAKRGQDVALRCDPISGHVSLFWYQQALGQGPEFLTYFQNEAQLDKSGLPSDRFFAERPEGSVSTLKIQRTQQEDSAVYLCASSLARLAGLAKNIQYFGAGTRLSVL.